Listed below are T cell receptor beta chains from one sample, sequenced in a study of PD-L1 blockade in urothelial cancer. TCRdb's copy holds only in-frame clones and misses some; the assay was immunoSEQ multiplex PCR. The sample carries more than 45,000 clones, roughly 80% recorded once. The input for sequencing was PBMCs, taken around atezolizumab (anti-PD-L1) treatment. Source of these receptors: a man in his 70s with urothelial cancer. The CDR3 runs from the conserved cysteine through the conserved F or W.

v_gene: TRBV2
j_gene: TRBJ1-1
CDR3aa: CASSLGEAFF

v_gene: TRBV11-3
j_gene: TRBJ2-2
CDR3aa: CASGPSTGELFF

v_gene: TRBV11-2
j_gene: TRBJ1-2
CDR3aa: CASSPGTGPLYTF

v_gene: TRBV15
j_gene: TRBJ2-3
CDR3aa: CATSRDQGRGTDTQYF

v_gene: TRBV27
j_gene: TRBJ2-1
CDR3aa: CASSSRTSAYNEQFF

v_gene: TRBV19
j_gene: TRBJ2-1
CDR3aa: CASSIRSGRAYNEQFF

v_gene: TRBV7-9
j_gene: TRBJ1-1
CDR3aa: CASRERDGQNTEAFF

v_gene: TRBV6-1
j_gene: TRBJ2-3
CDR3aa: CASSGQGALDTQYF

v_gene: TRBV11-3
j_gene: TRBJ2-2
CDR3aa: CASSRRLAGGIGELFF

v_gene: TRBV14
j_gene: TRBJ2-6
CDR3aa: CASSLWTGSGANVLTF

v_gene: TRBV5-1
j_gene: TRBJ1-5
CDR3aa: CASSFDGDQPQHF

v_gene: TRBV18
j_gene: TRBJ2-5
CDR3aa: CASSPDSIETQYF

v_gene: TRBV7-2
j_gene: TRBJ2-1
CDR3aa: CASSLVGTSTNEQFF

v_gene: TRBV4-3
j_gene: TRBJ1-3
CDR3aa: CASSPGLSTSGNTIYF

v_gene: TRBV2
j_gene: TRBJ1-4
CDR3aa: CASSTRATNEKLFF

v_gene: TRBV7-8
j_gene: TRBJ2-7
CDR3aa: CASSQDRGGWFEQYF

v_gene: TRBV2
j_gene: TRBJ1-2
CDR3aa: CASSDSGLGYTF

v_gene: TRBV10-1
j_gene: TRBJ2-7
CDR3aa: CASRGDRDTYEQYF

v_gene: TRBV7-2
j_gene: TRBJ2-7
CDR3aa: CASSYRTGEEQYF

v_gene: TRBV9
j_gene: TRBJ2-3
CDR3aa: CASSVTGGITDTQYF

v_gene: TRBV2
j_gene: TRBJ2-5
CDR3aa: CASRKGGTSAETQYF

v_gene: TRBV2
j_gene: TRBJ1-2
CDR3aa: CASNYRDRGRFGGYTF

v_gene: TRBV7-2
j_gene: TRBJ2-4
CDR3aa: CASSFDSYIQYF

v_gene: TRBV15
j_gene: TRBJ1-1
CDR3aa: CATSRDRTGGHTEAFF

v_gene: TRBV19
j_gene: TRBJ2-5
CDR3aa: CASSMEQGIQETQYF

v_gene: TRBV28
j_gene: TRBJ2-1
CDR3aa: CASSPAGSNEQFF

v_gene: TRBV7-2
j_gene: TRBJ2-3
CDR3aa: CASSLVLESLSTDTQYF

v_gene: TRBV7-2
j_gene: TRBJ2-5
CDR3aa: CASSAGLAEETQYF

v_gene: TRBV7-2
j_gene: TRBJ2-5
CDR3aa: CASSLGRVNQETQYF

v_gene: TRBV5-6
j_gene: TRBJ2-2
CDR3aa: CASSSRAAGGVTLTGELFF